This TCR beta chain is from a study of beta chain features in type 1 diabetes. General study points: Shorter templates might be favored by PCR, equally in patients and controls. Type 1 diabetes patients showed a moderate but significant shortening of TCRB CDR3s in all four CD4+ subsets. Sequencing of cDNA might inflate the share of cells that strongly express TCR.

In regard to this clone: The target antigen is unknown.

The authors reverse transcribed all of the isolated RNA, so sequencing captured expressed TCRB transcripts. Generated by immunoSEQ multiplex PCR, the TCRdb table keeps only in-frame clones and is missing some. This repertoire shows over 200,000 clones, about 11% found once; its top ten account for about 0.018%. The CDR3 extends over 15 amino acids. Germline loops: CDR1 SNHLY, CDR2 FYNNEI. The J segment lost 10 bases and the V segment lost 3 bases, leaving 10 bases of the junction unmatched. The sequence derives from a man aged 30-40 years with type 1 diabetes. The sample comprised naive CD4+ T cells from blood. The chain joins TRBV2 to TRBJ2-1, with 9 bases fitting TRBD2. The CDR3 region has the DNA TGTGCCAGCAGTGAGGGGTTAGCGGGGGTGATCGAGCAGTTCTTC. This sequence encodes CASSEGLAGVIEQFF. The variable domain in full, completed from reference TRBV2 and TRBJ2-1, reads EPEVTQTPSHQVTQMGQEVILRCVPISNHLYFYWYRQILGQKVEFLVSFYNNEISEKSEIFDDQFSVERPDGSNFTLKIRSTKLEDSAMYFCASSEGLAGVIEQFFGPGTRLTVL.